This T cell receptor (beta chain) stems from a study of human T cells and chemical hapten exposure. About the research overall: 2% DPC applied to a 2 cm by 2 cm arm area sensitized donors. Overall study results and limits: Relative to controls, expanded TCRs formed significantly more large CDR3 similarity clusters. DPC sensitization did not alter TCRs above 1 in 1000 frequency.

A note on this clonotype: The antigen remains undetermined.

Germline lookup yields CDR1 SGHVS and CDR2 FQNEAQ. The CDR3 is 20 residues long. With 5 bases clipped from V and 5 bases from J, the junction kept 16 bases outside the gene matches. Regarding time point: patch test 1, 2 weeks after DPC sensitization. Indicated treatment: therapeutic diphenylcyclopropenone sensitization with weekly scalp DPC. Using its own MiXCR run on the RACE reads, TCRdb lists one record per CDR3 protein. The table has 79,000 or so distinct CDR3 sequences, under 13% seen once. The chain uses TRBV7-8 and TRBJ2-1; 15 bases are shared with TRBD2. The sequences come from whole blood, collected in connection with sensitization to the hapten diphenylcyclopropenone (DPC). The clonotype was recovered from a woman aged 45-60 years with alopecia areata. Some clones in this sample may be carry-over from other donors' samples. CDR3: CASSTRGLAGGPSVHNEQFF. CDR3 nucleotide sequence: TGTGCCAGCAGCACCCGAGGACTAGCGGGAGGGCCATCGGTCCACAATGAGCAGTTCTTC. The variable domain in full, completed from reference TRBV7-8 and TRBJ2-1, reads GAGVSQSPRYKVAKRGQDVALRCDPISGHVSLFWYQQALGQGPEFLTYFQNEAQLDKSGLPSDRFFAERPEGSVSTLKIQRTQQEDSAVYLCASSTRGLAGGPSVHNEQFFGPGTRLTVL.